Each of the 18 T cell receptor beta chains below was sequenced from the same sample in a study of blood T cell repertoires in COVID-19. Using immunoSEQ multiplex PCR, the repertoire was profiled, and TCRdb retains in-frame clones only, with some absent. This sample yields fewer than 350,000 clones, of which approximately 83% are seen a single time; 2.1% belongs to the top ten. Material: peripheral blood. Receptors were obtained from a woman under 40 who had recovered from COVID-19.

The V and J genes are TRBV5-1 and TRBJ1-2, with a possible D match to TRBD1 (6 bases). The V gene lost 9 bases and the J gene lost 3 bases, with 18 bases spanning the gap. This CDR3 has 14 residues. Germline CDR1 SGHRS, CDR2 YFSETQ. CDR3 sequence reads: CATSLGAGDYGYTF. CDR3 nucleotide sequence: TGCGCCACAAGCTTGGGGGCAGGGGACTATGGCTACACCTTC.

To note about this clone: Other DNA sequences in this sample translate to the same CDR3. This rearrangement joins TRBV15 to TRBJ1-6; 8 nucleotides line up with TRBD1. The CDR3 consists of 17 residues. Germline CDR1 reads LNHNV; CDR2 reads YYDKDF (reference sequence). V trimming: 0 bases; J trimming: 7 bases; junction bases outside the gene matches: 8. CDR3: CATSRDLGTGLNSPLHF. The CDR3 nucleotides are TGTGCCACCAGCAGAGATTTGGGGACAGGCCTAAATTCACCCCTCCACTTT.

V and J are TRBV5-1 and TRBJ1-2; TRBD1 matches 9 bases. This CDR3 has 17 amino acids. Germline V gene lookup returns CDR1 SGHRS and CDR2 YFSETQ. V shed 0 bases and J 8 bases; nucleotides not matched to a gene: 14. CDR3 residues: CASSLEQGAWSVLGYTF. Here the CDR3 DNA reads TGCGCCAGCAGCTTGGAACAGGGGGCCTGGAGCGTCTTAGGCTACACCTTC.

The rearrangement joins TRBV6-6 to TRBJ1-2; D ambiguous. The CDR3 runs to 14 residues. The germline V and J ends were trimmed by 2 bases and 0 bases, with 7 bases remaining between them. Germline assignment: CDR1 MNHNY and CDR2 SVGAGI (reference sequence). CDR3 sequence: CASSYDYANYGYTF. The CDR3 DNA is TGTGCCAGCAGTTACGACTACGCTAACTATGGCTACACCTTC.

This clone showed up just a few times. This chain joins TRBV5-1 and TRBJ1-1; D is ambiguous. Trimming shortened V by 4 bases and J by 1 base, and 14 bases separated the two germline ends. The CDR3 consists of 15 residues. From germline, CDR1 is SGHRS and CDR2 YFSETQ. In DNA, the CDR3 is TGCGCCAGCAGCGCCAGAGGTCATCCGAACACTGAAGCTTTCTTT. This translates into CASSARGHPNTEAFF. The variable domain in full, completed from reference TRBV5-1 and TRBJ1-1, reads KAGVTQTPRYLIKTRGQQVTLSCSPISGHRSVSWYQQTPGQGLQFLFEYFSETQRNKGNFPGRFSGRQFSNSRSEMNVSTLELGDSALYLCASSARGHPNTEAFFGQGTRLTVV.

The gene calls are TRBV6-1 and TRBJ1-2; 10 nucleotides align to TRBD1. The germline CDR1 and CDR2 sequences are MNHNS and SASEGT. The V segment lost 1 base and the J segment 3 bases; nucleotides outside the gene matches: 5. This CDR3 comprises 16 residues. The CDR3 DNA reads as TGTGCCAGCAGTGAAGGACAGGGGGCTGTCTACTATGGCTACACCTTC. Amino acid sequence: CASSEGQGAVYYGYTF.

The chain employs TRBV7-9 and TRBJ1-1, with D possibly matching TRBD1 (5 bases). The ends were cut back, 1 base at V and 4 bases at J, with 13 bases in the middle. CDR3 length: 15 residues. The germline CDR1 and CDR2 sequences are SEHNR and FQNEAQ (reference sequence). CDR3 nucleotide sequence: TGTGCCAGCAGCTTAGATCTGCAGGGTGGCACTGAAGCTTTCTTT. Its protein product is CASSLDLQGGTEAFF.

The rearrangement joins TRBV6-5 to TRBJ2-7, with 8 bases matching TRBD2. Unmatched junction bases numbered 5, after V lost 8 bases and J lost 2 bases. Germline-derived CDR1 and CDR2 are MNHEY and SVGAGI. The CDR3 length is 13 residues. CDR3 sequence: CASGREAPYEQYF. The DNA for the CDR3 is TGTGCCAGCGGGCGGGAGGCCCCCTACGAGCAGTACTTC.

This clone was detected only once. In DNA form, the CDR3 reads TGTGCCAGTACCCTAGCTAACACCGGGGAGCTGTTTTTT. Its translation: CASTLANTGELFF. The V call is TRBV19, the J call TRBJ2-2; a possible D gene is TRBD2 (5 bases). There are 13 residues in the CDR3. Germline CDR1 is LNHDA and CDR2 is SQIVND (reference sequence). Between the trimmed V and J ends, which lost 7 bases and 2 bases, there was a span of 8 bases.

The chain uses TRBV6-5 and TRBJ1-2; D is possibly TRBD1 (5 bases). V was shortened by 4 bases and J by 2 bases, with 8 bases between the two germline ends. This CDR3 contains 13 residues. Germline CDR1 reads MNHEY; CDR2 reads SVGAGI. CDR3 amino acids: CASSLTDNYGYTF. The CDR3 nucleotides are TGTGCCAGCAGTTTGACAGACAACTATGGCTACACCTTC.

The chain combines TRBV10-2 with TRBJ2-1, with a possible D match to TRBD2 (6 bases). The CDR3 consists of 15 residues. CDR1 WSHSY and CDR2 SAAADI come from the germline V gene. V lost 3 bases, J lost 5 bases, and 14 bases lay in between. Here the CDR3 reads CASSDPGVPHNEQFF. The CDR3 bases are TGCGCCAGCAGTGACCCGGGAGTCCCCCACAATGAGCAGTTCTTC.

The chain has TRBV10-2 and TRBJ2-3; weak D call: TRBD1 (7 bases). The CDR3 spans 14 residues. Germline CDR1 is WSHSY and CDR2 is SAAADI. V was shortened by 1 base and J by 5 bases, with 10 bases between the two germline ends. CDR3 region: CASSELQGGDTQYF. The CDR3 DNA reads as TGCGCCAGCAGTGAGTTGCAGGGGGGAGATACGCAGTATTTT.

This chain joins TRBV10-3 and TRBJ2-1, with TRBD1 identical over 9 bases. Germline V gene lookup returns CDR1 ENHRY and CDR2 SYGVKD. The V and J ends lost 5 bases and 6 bases, in that order; junction bases with no gene match: 2. The CDR3 is 13 amino acids. The CDR3 region has the DNA TGTGCCATCAGTCCGACAGGGGGCAATGAGCAGTTCTTC. Its protein is CAISPTGGNEQFF.

The chain joins TRBV11-2 to TRBJ2-1; 8 nucleotides line up with TRBD2. The V gene end was trimmed by 5 bases and the J gene end by 6 bases; junction bases not matched to a gene: 15. The germline gives CDR1 SGHAT, CDR2 FQNNGV. The CDR3 loop spans 17 amino acids. The CDR3 loop is CASSPRGGSGEINEQFF. In nucleotides, the CDR3 is TGTGCCAGCAGCCCCCGGGGGGGTAGCGGGGAAATCAATGAGCAGTTCTTC.

The chain joins TRBV18 to TRBJ2-7; the match to TRBD1 covers 7 bases. Looked up from germline, CDR1 is KGHSH and CDR2 is LQKENI. The J segment lost 13 bases and the V segment lost 4 bases, leaving 10 bases of the junction unmatched. This CDR3 comprises 12 residues. The CDR3 nucleotides read TGTGCCAGCTCACAGGGGGCGGACGATCCTTACTTC. The encoded protein is CASSQGADDPYF.

The chain employs TRBV6-2 or TRBV6-3 and TRBJ1-1; 10 positions agree with TRBD1. V lost 5 bases, J lost 4 bases, and 13 bases stayed unmatched. The CDR3 extends over 17 amino acids. CDR1 is MNHEY and CDR2 is SVGEGT in the germline V gene. In DNA form, the CDR3 reads TGTGCCAGCAGTCGCCGAACGACAGGGGGCCGGGGCACTGAAGCTTTCTTT. As protein: CASSRRTTGGRGTEAFF.

The chain links TRBV7-9 to TRBJ2-2, with a tentative D call TRBD1 (5 bases). The ends were cut back, 1 base at V and 5 bases at J, with 8 bases in the middle. Germline V CDR1 and CDR2: SEHNR, FQNEAQ (reference sequence). This CDR3 has 14 amino acids. CDR3 loop: CASSLGRVTGELFF. DNA of the CDR3: TGTGCCAGCAGCTTAGGCAGGGTAACCGGGGAGCTGTTTTTT. Together with reference TRBV7-9 and TRBJ2-2, the CDR3 gives the full variable domain: DTGVSQNPRHKITKRGQNVTFRCDPISEHNRLYWYRQTLGQGPEFLTYFQNEAQLEKSRLLSDRFSAERPKGSFSTLEIQRTEQGDSAMYLCASSLGRVTGELFFGEGSRLTVL.

This rearrangement joins TRBV24-1 to TRBJ2-5, with a possible D match to TRBD2 (5 bases). Deletions cut 6 bases from V and 5 bases from J, with 15 bases between. The CDR3 extends over 14 amino acids. In germline, CDR1 is KGHDR, CDR2 SFDVKD. In DNA, the CDR3 is TGTGCCACCAGTATTCGGGGAATTTTCGAGACCCAGTACTTC. Translation gives CATSIRGIFETQYF.